Shown below are 17 T cell receptor beta chains from a single sample sequenced in a study of shared clonotypes between healthy human individuals. Measured with immunoSEQ multiplex PCR; TCRdb has only the in-frame clones, and not every one. The sample lists roughly 2,300,000 clones; 92% were seen once. The sample consisted of naive CD4+ T cells from PBMCs. The subset is: CD45RA+ positively selected. Receptors originate from a man between 18 and 35 years old in good health. Some clones in this sample may be carry-over from other donors' samples.

V gene TRBV5-1 combines with J gene TRBJ1-1; the match to TRBD1 covers 7 bases. This CDR3 is built from 14 residues. Per germline, CDR1 SGHRS and CDR2 YFSETQ. V lost 1 base and J lost 8; bases outside the gene matches: 8. This CDR3 reads CASSLNTGTDEAFF. The CDR3, as DNA: TGCGCCAGCAGCTTGAACACGGGGACAGACGAAGCTTTCTTT.

The V and J genes are TRBV2 and TRBJ2-3, with a tentative D call TRBD1 (6 bases). From germline, CDR1 is SNHLY and CDR2 FYNNEI. V was trimmed by 2 bases and J by 4 bases, leaving 16 bases between them. This CDR3 comprises 16 residues. CDR3 in amino acids: CASSEMGAASADTQYF. The CDR3 nucleotides are TGTGCCAGCAGTGAAATGGGGGCAGCCTCGGCAGATACGCAGTATTTT.

The chain links TRBV5-1 to TRBJ2-2, with a possible D match to TRBD2 (6 bases). The CDR3 is 16 amino acids. The V gene's germline CDR1 is SGHRS and CDR2 YFSETQ. Trimming removed 6 bases at V and 4 bases at J, with 19 bases between. Written as DNA, the CDR3 is TGCGCCAGCACCTACGTCAAAATCGGGAGCACCGGGGAGCTGTTTTTT. Translated: CASTYVKIGSTGELFF.

V gene TRBV11-2 combines with J gene TRBJ2-7; D may be TRBD1 (5 bases). The CDR3 is 13 amino acids. Per germline, CDR1 SGHAT and CDR2 FQNNGV. The V end was cut by 5 bases, the J end by 2 bases, with 10 bases between. CDR3: CASSPRQTYEQYF. For the CDR3, the DNA is TGTGCCAGCAGCCCCAGACAGACCTACGAGCAGTACTTC.

This sequence joins TRBV9 and TRBJ2-1; the D gene is possibly TRBD2 (6 bases). Germline lookup yields CDR1 SGDLS and CDR2 YYNGEE. CDR3 length equals 15 residues. V lost 2 bases to trimming and J lost 9 bases, with 18 bases between them. Here the CDR3 DNA reads TGTGCCAGCAGCGTGGGCCCGCGGGGATGGAGTGAGCAGTTCTTC. Its protein is CASSVGPRGWSEQFF.

V is TRBV5-1 and J is TRBJ2-5; 9 nucleotides match TRBD2. CDR1 SGHRS and CDR2 YFSETQ come from the germline V gene. This CDR3 has 16 amino acids. Losses at the gene ends were 4 bases for V and 5 bases for J; bases not matched to a gene: 12. The CDR3 sequence: CASSALTSGEWETQYF. The DNA for the CDR3 is TGCGCCAGCAGCGCCTTGACTAGCGGAGAGTGGGAGACCCAGTACTTC.

The chain carries TRBV7-3 and TRBJ2-3; D not certain. In germline, CDR1 is SGHTA, CDR2 FQGTGA. The CDR3 totals 15 residues. V was clipped by 3 bases and J by 0 bases, with 10 bases between them. DNA of the CDR3: TGTGCCAGCAGCTTGTCAGGCCACAGCACAGATACGCAGTATTTT. Encoded protein: CASSLSGHSTDTQYF.

This chain uses TRBV10-3 with TRBJ2-7; 11 bases align to TRBD1. The CDR3 is 14 amino acids. The trim removed 6 bases at V and 6 bases at J, leaving 7 bases unmatched. Germline-derived CDR1 and CDR2 are ENHRY and SYGVKD. The CDR3 is CAIRAGQGGGEQYF. CDR3 in DNA: TGTGCCATCAGAGCGGGACAGGGGGGAGGCGAGCAGTACTTC.

The J gene is TRBJ2-6, the V gene TRBV10-2, with 9 positions matching TRBD1. The germline V gene encodes CDR1 WSHSY and CDR2 SAAADI. This CDR3 contains 15 residues. Germline trimming cut 6 bases from V and 0 bases from J; bases unmatched to any gene: 0. The CDR3 loop reads CASRGQGSGANVLTF. CDR3 DNA sequence: TGCGCCAGCAGGGGACAGGGCTCTGGGGCCAACGTCCTGACTTTC.

Remarks on this clone: Other DNA sequences in this specimen translate into the identical CDR3. V gene TRBV7-2 combines with J gene TRBJ2-5; no clear D gene. Trimming removed 1 base at V and 4 bases at J, with 7 bases between. CDR1 and CDR2 (germline): SGHTA, FQGNSA. This CDR3 spans 13 amino acids. The CDR3 DNA reads as TGTGCCAGCAGCTTAGGGCAAATAGAGACCCAGTACTTC. Protein product: CASSLGQIETQYF.

This chain connects TRBV4-1 to TRBJ2-7; no firm D call. Deletions cut 0 bases from V and 2 bases from J, with 17 bases between. The CDR3 contains 17 residues. Germline V gene data show CDR1 as MGHRA and CDR2 as YSYEKL. The CDR3 DNA follows: TGCGCCAGCAGCCAAGATTTCGGGTCTTCACTTCCCTACGAGCAGTACTTC. Translated: CASSQDFGSSLPYEQYF.

This chain joins TRBV11-3 and TRBJ2-5, with TRBD1 matching over 7 bases. This CDR3 has 15 residues. The germline gives CDR1 SGHNT, CDR2 YENEEA. With V trimmed by 1 base and J by 5 bases, 7 bases remained unmatched. The CDR3 protein is CASSLGGQLTETQYF. The DNA of the CDR3 is TGTGCCAGCAGCTTAGGGGGACAGCTTACGGAGACCCAGTACTTC.

As regards this clone: Mismatch with germline at one junction end may stem from a read error. CDR3 nucleotide sequence: TGTGCCACCAGTCGGGTGCCGTCGACGGGTGAAAAACTGTTTTTT. Translated, it gives CATSRVPSTGEKLFF. The rearrangement uses TRBV10-3 and TRBJ1-4; no firm D call. The germline CDR1 and CDR2 sequences are ENHRY and SYGVKD. This CDR3 region has 15 residues.

In its sample, this clone was seen once. The chain recombines TRBV27 with TRBJ2-7, with 8 bases lining up with TRBD2. Germline V gene sequence: CDR1 MNHEY, CDR2 SMNVEV (reference sequence). V was pared by 3 bases and J by 7 bases, with 2 bases of the junction left unmatched. This CDR3 contains 12 residues. The CDR3 spells CASSFTGGEQYF. The CDR3 nucleotides read TGTGCCAGCAGTTTCACGGGGGGGGAGCAGTACTTC.

This chain links TRBV9 with TRBJ1-2; D might be TRBD1 (6 bases). Trimming shortened V by 4 bases and J by 4 bases, and 20 bases separated the two germline ends. Germline V gene data show CDR1 as SGDLS and CDR2 as YYNGEE. This CDR3 is built from 16 residues. CDR3 region: CASSPQRQGLTYGYTF. DNA of the CDR3: TGTGCCAGCAGCCCCCAACGGCAGGGGTTGACCTATGGCTACACCTTC. Full variable domain (rest looked up from reference TRBV9 and TRBJ1-2): DSGVTQTPKHLITATGQRVTLRCSPRSGDLSVYWYQQSLDQGLQFLIQYYNGEERAKGNILERFSAQQFPDLHSELNLSSLELGDSALYFCASSPQRQGLTYGYTFGSGTRLTVV.

The V call is TRBV18, the J call TRBJ2-7; 7 nucleotides align to TRBD2. The germline CDR1 and CDR2 sequences are KGHSH and LQKENI. V was clipped by 3 bases and J by 5 bases; unmatched bases: 4. CDR3 size: 13 residues. The CDR3 DNA sequence: TGTGCCAGCTCACCCGCGGGGGATCACGAGCAGTACTTC. It codes for CASSPAGDHEQYF.

As for this clone: Within the sample, other DNA sequences also encode this same CDR3. The chain joins TRBV7-3 to TRBJ2-2, with D maybe TRBD1 (5 bases). The germline V gene has CDR1 SGHTA and CDR2 FQGTGA. V was cut by 2 bases and J by 3 bases, with 7 bases left in between. CDR3 length: 14 amino acids. CDR3 protein: CASSLSRDTGELFF. Written as DNA, the CDR3 is TGTGCCAGCAGCTTATCCAGGGACACCGGGGAGCTGTTTTTT.